The source of this T cell receptor beta chain is a study of cytomegalovirus exposure and HLA in healthy donors. CDR3 length equals 14 residues. The V end was cut by 2 bases, the J end by 2 bases, with 10 bases between. Germline values: CDR1 SEHNR, CDR2 FQNEAQ (reference sequence). The PCR employed 60 Vbeta primers together with 13 Jbeta primers. Assay used: immunoSEQ multiplex PCR; TCRdb lists only in-frame clones, some missing. The sample has roughly 240,000 clones; about four fifths are singletons. The sequenced sample consisted of PBMCs. This clonotype originated in a woman aged 40-49 years in good health and CMV-seropositive. J is TRBJ2-7 and V is TRBV7-9; possible D gene TRBD2, 6 bases. In DNA form, the CDR3 reads TGTGCCAGCAGCTTACGCGGGAACCCCTACGAGCAGTACTTC. Residues: CASSLRGNPYEQYF.